The 25 T cell receptor beta chains below come from one sample, sequenced in a study of blood T cell repertoires in COVID-19 (dated by TCRdb to about 2020). Library construction relied on the immunoSEQ multiplex PCR assay. In its TCRdb copy, this immuneACCESS table keeps in-frame sequences only and misses some clones. Where compared with another copy, unresolved V genes explain less than half of these, and the others have no known cause. Present in this sample are under 90,000 clones, around 88% of which were seen just once. 5% to 5.5% of the sample rests with the top ten. The sequenced sample was peripheral blood. Source of these receptors: a man aged 55 to 70 with acute or convalescent COVID-19.

This clone was detected only a few times. The V call is TRBV7-9, the J call TRBJ1-3; D not certain. CDR1 and CDR2 from the germline V gene are SEHNR and FQNEAQ (reference sequence). The CDR3 runs to 15 residues. Trimming took 5 bases from V and 1 from J, leaving 12 bases between them. The CDR3: CASSRGISSGNTIYF. CDR3 sequence (DNA): TGTGCCAGCAGCCGCGGGATTTCTTCTGGAAACACCATATATTTT.

The V and J genes are TRBV7-2 and TRBJ2-1; 10 bases agree with TRBD2. Germline V gene lookup returns CDR1 SGHTA and CDR2 FQGNSA. The CDR3 runs 14 residues. Trimming removed 6 bases from V and 5 bases from J; junction bases left unmatched: 4. In DNA, the CDR3 is TGTGCCAGCAGTCTAGCGGGGGCCAACAATGAGCAGTTCTTC. It translates to CASSLAGANNEQFF.

The V and J genes are TRBV6-6 and TRBJ2-3, with D possibly being TRBD2 (6 bases). Per germline, CDR1 MNHNY and CDR2 SVGAGI (reference sequence). This CDR3 has 16 amino acids. The V end was cut by 6 bases, the J end by 0 bases, with 16 bases between. The CDR3 DNA follows: TGTGCCAGCAGATCCAGCCCGGGGAGGAGCACAGATACGCAGTATTTT. Its protein is CASRSSPGRSTDTQYF.

This clone has ten or more counts. This sequence joins TRBV5-6 and TRBJ2-5, with 11 bases that match TRBD2. Unmatched junction bases numbered 5, after V lost 4 bases and J lost 3 bases. The CDR3 extends over 15 amino acids. CDR1 SGHDT and CDR2 YYEEEE come from the germline V gene. The CDR3 spells CASSQGGLAEETQYF. The CDR3, as DNA: TGTGCCAGCAGCCAGGGGGGACTAGCGGAAGAGACCCAGTACTTC. Full variable domain (outside the CDR3, taken from reference TRBV5-6 and TRBJ2-5): DAGVTQSPTHLIKTRGQQVTLRCSPKSGHDTVSWYQQALGQGPQFIFQYYEEEERQRGNFPDRFSGHQFPNYSSELNVNALLLGDSALYLCASSQGGLAEETQYFGPGTRLLVL.

The chain is built from TRBV6-5 and TRBJ1-5; D is possibly TRBD1 (5 bases). The germline CDR1 and CDR2 sequences are MNHEY and SVGAGI. Trimming removed 7 bases from V and 6 bases from J, with 16 bases in between. This CDR3 region has 14 residues. CDR3 DNA: TGTGCCAGCAACGGGGGGGTTTCGAGTCAGCCCCAGCATTTT. Protein sequence: CASNGGVSSQPQHF.

This rearrangement joins TRBV3-1 (or the pseudogene TRBV3-2) to TRBJ2-5; no firm D call. The V and J ends lost 2 bases and 4 bases respectively, with 11 bases between them. Germline lookup yields CDR1 LGHDT and CDR2 YNNKEL (reference sequence). The CDR3 sequence is 14 residues long. The CDR3 spells CASSQRTGGETQYF. As DNA, the CDR3 is TGTGCCAGCAGCCAACGAACCGGCGGAGAGACCCAGTACTTC.

The chain joins TRBV4-3 to TRBJ2-7, with D perhaps TRBD2 (7 bases). This CDR3 has 13 amino acids. Trimming cost V 4 bases and J 5 bases, with 12 bases left between them. Per the germline V gene, CDR1 is LGHNA and CDR2 is YSLEER. The CDR3 sequence is CASSLGGVDEQYF. CDR3 in DNA: TGCGCCAGCAGCCTAGGGGGGGTGGACGAGCAGTACTTC.

The chain employs TRBV6-6 and TRBJ2-5, with a possible D match to TRBD2 (6 bases). Trimming cost V 6 bases and J 5 bases, with 7 bases left between them. Germline CDR1 reads MNHNY; CDR2 reads SVGAGI (reference sequence). This CDR3 is built from 11 residues. CDR3 nucleotide sequence: TGTGCCAGCAGCGGAGGGGAGACCCAGTACTTC. Residues: CASSGGETQYF.

The rearrangement joins TRBV28 to TRBJ1-4; D gene uncertain. This CDR3 region has 16 residues. Germline loops: CDR1 MDHEN, CDR2 SYDVKM. The V gene lost 2 bases and the J gene lost 0 bases, with 10 bases spanning the gap. DNA for the CDR3: TGTGCCAGCAGTTTAAACCCGAGCGCAACTAATGAAAAACTGTTTTTT. Protein: CASSLNPSATNEKLFF.

The chain recombines TRBV3-1 (or the pseudogene TRBV3-2) with TRBJ2-1; 11 bases fit TRBD2. With 8 bases clipped from V and 3 bases from J, the junction kept 12 bases outside the gene matches. CDR1 and CDR2 from the germline V gene are LGHDT and YNNKEL (reference sequence). The CDR3 is made up of 17 amino acids. As DNA, the CDR3 is TGTGCCAGCCACCTAGCGGGGGGCTTTCTAAGCTACAATGAGCAGTTCTTC. Its translation is CASHLAGGFLSYNEQFF.

With respect to this clone: Additional DNA sequences in this sample encode the identical CDR3. The chain uses TRBV18 and TRBJ2-5, with D unresolved. The V and J ends lost 1 base and 5 bases respectively, with 5 bases between them. This CDR3 spans 12 amino acids. CDR1 and CDR2 (germline): KGHSH, LQKENI. For the CDR3, the DNA is TGTGCCAGCTCACCACGAGGTGAGACCCAGTACTTC. It encodes CASSPRGETQYF.

The V gene is TRBV2, the J gene TRBJ2-5; 14 bases map to TRBD2. V gave up 7 bases and J gave up 2 bases; unmatched junction bases: 6. Germline loops: CDR1 SNHLY, CDR2 FYNNEI. The CDR3 spans 16 residues. The CDR3 reads CASTRGLAGAQETQYF. CDR3 in DNA: TGTGCCAGCACTAGGGGACTAGCGGGGGCTCAAGAGACCCAGTACTTC.

The chain uses TRBV15 and TRBJ1-5; D perhaps matches TRBD1 (5 bases). In germline, CDR1 is LNHNV, CDR2 YYDKDF (reference sequence). The CDR3 has 15 residues. The ends were cut back, 5 bases at V and 7 bases at J, with 18 bases in the middle. CDR3 region: CATSSSDKGPQPQHF. CDR3 DNA: TGTGCCACCAGCTCTAGCGACAAGGGACCCCAGCCCCAGCATTTT.

The V and J genes are TRBV4-2 and TRBJ1-4; unclear D gene. The CDR3 consists of 14 residues. CDR1 is LGHNA and CDR2 is YNFKEQ in the germline V gene. Trimming pared 1 base from V and 2 bases from J, leaving 5 bases between. This CDR3 reads CASSQGQTNEKLFF. Written as DNA, the CDR3 is TGTGCCAGCAGCCAAGGGCAGACTAATGAAAAACTGTTTTTT.

This chain joins TRBV13 and TRBJ2-1; TRBD2 aligns across 9 bases. The CDR3 spans 17 residues. Germline-derived CDR1 and CDR2 are PRHDT and FYEKMQ (reference sequence). V gave up 0 bases and J gave up 2 bases; unmatched junction bases: 5. CDR3 bases: TGTGCCAGCAGCTTAGGGGCTAGCGGGGACCCCTACAATGAGCAGTTCTTC. Its translation: CASSLGASGDPYNEQFF.

The CDR3 protein is CAISQSVAGRDNSPLHF. The CDR3 DNA sequence: TGTGCCATCAGCCAGAGCGTGGCGGGGAGGGATAATTCACCCCTCCACTTT. The V and J genes are TRBV10-3 and TRBJ1-6; D ambiguous. V lost 6 bases and J lost 5, with 20 bases in between. CDR3 length equals 17 residues. Germline CDR1 is ENHRY and CDR2 is SYGVKD.

The chain has TRBV10-3 and TRBJ1-4; TRBD1 is a possible D gene (5 bases). This CDR3 is 14 amino acids long. V shed 2 bases and J shed 2 bases, with 6 bases lying between them. Looked up from germline, CDR1 is ENHRY and CDR2 is SYGVKD. CDR3 in amino acids: CAISEGGTNEKLFF. CDR3 DNA sequence: TGTGCCATCAGTGAGGGGGGGACTAATGAAAAACTGTTTTTT.

The chain joins TRBV29-1 to TRBJ1-2; D might be TRBD1 (5 bases). The CDR3 is made up of 14 amino acids. In germline, CDR1 is SQVTM, CDR2 ANQGSEA. Trimming pared 6 bases from V and 9 bases from J, leaving 23 bases between. Written as DNA, the CDR3 is TGCAGCGTCAACACCGACTGGGGGGTTGGTAGCTACACCTTC. Translation: CSVNTDWGVGSYTF.

The chain joins TRBV18 to TRBJ2-3; TRBD2 agrees at 10 bases. Germline lookup yields CDR1 KGHSH and CDR2 LQKENI. The CDR3 is 17 residues long. The V gene end was trimmed by 2 bases and the J gene end by 0 bases; junction bases not matched to a gene: 5. The CDR3: CASSPIAGGPSTDTQYF. The CDR3 bases are TGTGCCAGCTCACCAATAGCGGGGGGACCTAGCACAGATACGCAGTATTTT.

V gene TRBV5-8 combines with J gene TRBJ1-1; 8 bases match TRBD1. Germline V CDR1 and CDR2: SGHTS, YDEGEE. The CDR3 covers 17 residues. V was pared by 6 bases and J by 3 bases, with 16 bases of the junction left unmatched. This chain's CDR3 is CASTLLWTTGADTEAFF. CDR3 sequence (DNA): TGTGCCAGCACCTTATTATGGACGACAGGGGCCGACACTGAAGCTTTCTTT.

The J gene is TRBJ1-1, the V gene TRBV10-1; 8 bases are shared with TRBD1. The V and J ends lost 6 bases and 4 bases, in that order; junction bases with no gene match: 1. The CDR3 has 12 amino acids. Germline loops: CDR1 WNHNN, CDR2 SYGVQD (reference sequence). As DNA, the CDR3 is TGCGCCAGCAGCGACAGGGGCACTGAAGCTTTCTTT. The encoded protein is CASSDRGTEAFF.

The rearrangement uses TRBV6-6 and TRBJ1-1; D is possibly TRBD1 (6 bases). The V gene's germline CDR1 is MNHNY and CDR2 SVGAGI (reference sequence). The ends were cut back, 1 base at V and 3 bases at J, with 9 bases in the middle. This CDR3 region has 14 residues. CDR3 in DNA: TGTGCCAGCAGTTACTATGGGGGCTACACTGAAGCTTTCTTT. This gives the protein CASSYYGGYTEAFF.

The chain recombines TRBV6-2 or TRBV6-3 with TRBJ1-5; D unclear. CDR1 and CDR2 from the germline V gene are MNHEY and SVGEGT. V lost 2 bases, J lost 1 base, and 15 bases lay in between. This CDR3 spans 17 amino acids. CDR3 protein: CASSYPSPGSSNQPQHF. CDR3 coding DNA: TGTGCCAGCAGTTACCCGTCCCCGGGGTCGAGCAATCAGCCCCAGCATTTT.

A word on this clone: Other DNA sequences in the same sample also yield this CDR3. The chain carries TRBV10-3 and TRBJ1-5; no definite D call. Germline V gene lookup returns CDR1 ENHRY and CDR2 SYGVKD. The CDR3 spans 14 residues. Trimming removed 0 bases at V and 2 bases at J, with 5 bases between. Here the CDR3 reads CAISESGGNQPQHF. The DNA for the CDR3 is TGTGCCATCAGTGAGTCGGGAGGCAATCAGCCCCAGCATTTT.

The V and J genes are TRBV4-3 and TRBJ2-7, with D perhaps matching TRBD1 (5 bases). This CDR3 is built from 16 residues. Germline V gene lookup returns CDR1 LGHNA and CDR2 YSLEER. Trimming removed 1 base at V and 3 bases at J, with 16 bases between. The DNA for the CDR3 is TGCGCCAGCAGCCAAGGGATGGACAAAGCCTACTACGAGCAGTACTTC. It encodes CASSQGMDKAYYEQYF.